This section outlines one T cell receptor (beta chain) sequence together with its context. The source of the sample is a study of blood T cell repertoires in COVID-19. About the research overall: PBMCs, B-cell-depleted T cells, or T cells provided the cDNA or gDNA that made up the material.

Sequencing used immunoSEQ multiplex PCR; TCRdb keeps in-frame clones, though not all of them. The sample has a few hundred thousand clones, more than 75% seen once. The J segment lost 4 bases and the V segment lost 0 bases, leaving 4 bases of the junction unmatched. Germline assignment: CDR1 SGHRS and CDR2 YFSETQ. This CDR3 contains 15 residues. The specimen sequenced was peripheral blood. This clonotype was sampled from a man aged 50-60 years who had recovered from COVID-19. The rearrangement joins TRBV5-1 to TRBJ2-1; 7 bases are shared with TRBD2. The CDR3 loop reads CASSLGGGRYNEQFF. CDR3 DNA sequence: TGCGCCAGCAGCTTGGGGGGAGGGCGGTACAATGAGCAGTTCTTC.